Listed below are T cell receptor beta chains from one sample, sequenced in a study of human T cells and chemical hapten exposure. TCRdb re-called the RACE reads with MiXCR, one entry per CDR3 protein. The data show about 120,000 distinct CDR3 sequences, around 11% seen once. Sequencing was performed on whole blood, taken in connection with sensitization to the hapten diphenylcyclopropenone (DPC). These receptors were collected from a woman aged 45-65 years with alopecia areata. Some clones in this sample may be carry-over from other donors' samples. Each CDR3 is given with its conserved first and last residue. The D gene is left open where the match is weak. Not all rows give a size; the values are once, few, many and, for expanded clones, a class.

TRBD2	few	15	TRBJ2-1	TRBV28	CASSPGTSKNNEQFF	TGTGCCAGCAGTCCCGGGACTAGCAAGAACAATGAGCAGTTCTTC
TRBD1	many	19	TRBJ2-6	TRBV6-5	CASSYSLPRQGSGANVLTF	TGTGCCAGCAGTTACTCTCTCCCAAGACAGGGTTCTGGGGCCAACGTCCTGACTTTC
.	.	14	TRBJ1-1	TRBV24-1	CATRAEGSRTEAFF	TGTGCCACCAGGGCCGAGGGAAGTAGGACTGAAGCTTTCTTT
TRBD1	.	14	TRBJ2-5	TRBV7-9	CASSATGGEETQYF	TGTGCCAGCAGCGCTACAGGGGGCGAGGAGACCCAGTACTTC
.	.	15	TRBJ1-1	TRBV7-2	CASSLVMEVGTEAFF	TGTGCCAGCAGCTTAGTAATGGAGGTTGGAACTGAAGCTTTCTTT
.	.	12	TRBJ2-7	TRBV20-1	CSARPGTYEQYF	TGCAGTGCCCGACCCGGTACCTACGAGCAGTACTTC
.	many	13	TRBJ1-5	TRBV20-1	CSASPPGDQPQHF	TGCAGTGCAAGTCCGCCAGGGGATCAGCCCCAGCATTTT
TRBD2	.	15	TRBJ2-5	TRBV12-3/TRBV12-4	CASSLNSGGAETQYF	TGTGCCAGCAGTTTAAATAGCGGGGGGGCAGAGACCCAGTACTTC
.	many	12	TRBJ2-1	TRBV18	CASSPMGGEQFF	TGTGCCAGCTCACCCATGGGAGGTGAGCAGTTCTTC
.	.	14	TRBJ1-3	TRBV12-3/TRBV12-4	CASSPGEAGNTIYF	TGTGCCAGCAGTCCGGGGGAGGCTGGAAACACCATATATTTT
TRBD2	few	14	TRBJ2-5	TRBV5-1	CASSFGGVQETQYF	TGCGCCAGCAGCTTTGGGGGGGTGCAAGAGACCCAGTACTTC
.	many	13	TRBJ1-2	TRBV6-1	CASSQVLDYGYTF	TGTGCCAGCAGTCAGGTGTTGGACTATGGCTACACCTTC
.	many	12	TRBJ2-2	TRBV29-1	CSVQDIGGELFF	TGCAGCGTTCAAGACATAGGCGGGGAGCTGTTTTTT
TRBD1	few	16	TRBJ1-6	TRBV7-2	CASRPQGLQYNSPLHF	TGTGCCAGCAGACCACAGGGGCTACAATATAATTCACCCCTCCACTTT
.	few	13	TRBJ1-1	TRBV18	CASSPYDGGQAFF	TGTGCCAGCTCACCCTACGACGGGGGGCAAGCTTTCTTT
.	few	14	TRBJ2-5	TRBV11-2	CASSLVDVQETQYF	TGTGCCAGCAGCTTAGTCGACGTCCAAGAGACCCAGTACTTC
.	.	16	TRBJ2-3	TRBV6-5	CASSYSSGAPTDTQYF	TGTGCCAGCAGTTACTCGTCAGGGGCCCCCACAGATACGCAGTATTTT
.	.	15	TRBJ2-3	TRBV13	CASSPTGKLDDTQYF	TGTGCCAGCAGCCCTACCGGGAAGTTAGATGATACGCAGTATTTT
.	few	12	TRBJ1-4	TRBV29-1	CSVDGVGEKLFF	TGCAGCGTTGACGGGGTCGGTGAAAAACTGTTTTTT
.	.	14	TRBJ1-2	TRBV30	CAWSSDGTFYGYTF	TGTGCCTGGAGTTCAGACGGGACTTTCTATGGCTACACCTTC
.	.	14	TRBJ1-1	TRBV6-2/TRBV6-3	CASSYPSTFAEAFF	TGTGCCAGCAGTTACCCCTCGACTTTCGCTGAAGCTTTCTTT
.	many	15	TRBJ2-2	TRBV25-1	CASESPVLGTGELFF	TGTGCCAGTGAATCCCCAGTTCTGGGGACCGGGGAGCTGTTTTTT
.	many	13	TRBJ1-1	TRBV12-5	CASASSSNTEAFF	TGTGCTAGTGCCTCATCGTCGAACACTGAAGCTTTCTTT
.	few	15	TRBJ2-3	TRBV20-1	CSAGWTAGYTDTQYF	TGCAGTGCTGGTTGGACGGCGGGATACACAGATACGCAGTATTTT
.	.	14	TRBJ1-5	TRBV2	CASSVQGRNQPQHF	TGTGCCAGCAGTGTTCAGGGCCGCAATCAGCCCCAGCATTTT
TRBD2	few	15	TRBJ2-7	TRBV12-3/TRBV12-4	CASSPLLAGVSEQYF	TGTGCCAGCAGTCCGTTACTAGCGGGAGTTTCTGAGCAGTACTTC
TRBD1	many	14	TRBJ2-7	TRBV6-5	CASSPQGAGDEQYF	TGTGCCAGCAGCCCCCAGGGGGCGGGTGACGAGCAGTACTTC
TRBD1	many	14	TRBJ2-7	TRBV2	CASRGQEQSYEQYF	TGTGCCAGCAGGGGACAGGAGCAATCCTACGAGCAGTACTTC
.	.	14	TRBJ1-1	TRBV25-1	CASSDGGQGTEAFF	TGTGCCAGCAGTGATGGGGGGCAAGGCACTGAAGCTTTCTTT
TRBD1	.	14	TRBJ2-7	TRBV29-1	CSVLKDRGGYEQYF	TGCAGCGTTCTGAAGGACAGGGGGGGTTACGAGCAGTACTTC
.	few	15	TRBJ1-5	TRBV27	CASTPRGLGNQPQHF	TGTGCCAGCACCCCCCGGGGACTTGGCAATCAGCCCCAGCATTTT
TRBD2	.	15	TRBJ2-3	TRBV5-1	CASGAGRAGADTQYF	TGCGCCAGCGGGGCCGGGAGGGCAGGCGCAGATACGCAGTATTTT
.	few	12	TRBJ1-6	TRBV6-5	CASSGLYSPLHF	TGTGCCAGCAGTGGACTATATTCACCCCTCCACTTT
.	many	15	TRBJ1-1	TRBV5-8	CASSLWGNMNTEAFF	TGTGCCAGCAGCTTGTGGGGCAATATGAACACTGAAGCTTTCTTT
TRBD1	many	14	TRBJ2-3	TRBV7-2	CASSPDRAGDTQYF	TGTGCCAGCAGCCCGGACAGGGCAGGGGATACGCAGTATTTT
.	.	16	TRBJ1-3	TRBV29-1	CSVALAGVGSGNTIYF	TGCAGCGTTGCATTGGCAGGGGTAGGATCTGGAAACACCATATATTTT
.	.	13	TRBJ2-3	TRBV12-3/TRBV12-4	CATGLRQGDTQYF	TGTGCCACCGGACTTCGTCAAGGGGATACGCAGTATTTT
TRBD1	.	15	TRBJ2-3	TRBV2	CASSEDGTGKDTQYF	TGTGCCAGCAGTGAAGATGGGACAGGGAAGGATACGCAGTATTTT
.	few	15	TRBJ2-7	TRBV7-2	CASSLEPGQTYEQYF	TGTGCCAGCAGCTTAGAGCCAGGACAGACCTACGAGCAGTACTTC
.	.	18	TRBJ2-2	TRBV7-9	CASSRSTIGQRNTGELFF	TGTGCCAGCAGCCGTAGTACAATTGGGCAGCGCAACACCGGGGAGCTGTTTTTT
.	many	14	TRBJ2-1	TRBV3-1	CASSQPDRFNEQFF	TGTGCCAGCAGCCAACCCGACAGATTCAATGAGCAGTTCTTC
.	.	15	TRBJ1-1	TRBV20-1	CSAAVLQGSGTEAFF	TGCAGTGCCGCGGTCCTACAGGGTTCGGGCACTGAAGCTTTCTTT
.	.	13	TRBJ1-6	TRBV9	CASSVNSYSPLHF	TGTGCCAGCAGCGTGAACAGCTATTCACCCCTCCACTTT
.	.	12	TRBJ1-4	TRBV20-1	CSARGVGEKLFF	TGCAGTGCTAGGGGGGTAGGGGAAAAACTGTTTTTT
.	many	13	TRBJ1-5	TRBV12-3/TRBV12-4	CASRLGGNQPQHF	TGTGCCAGCAGGTTAGGTGGCAATCAGCCCCAGCATTTT
.	few	14	TRBJ2-7	TRBV13	CASSSRTVTYEQYF	TGTGCCAGCAGCTCCCGGACAGTTACCTACGAGCAGTACTTC
.	.	13	TRBJ2-3	TRBV7-2	CASSEGGTDTQYF	TGTGCCAGCAGCGAGGGGGGCACAGATACGCAGTATTTT
.	many	15	TRBJ2-3	TRBV27	CASSFWGQITDTQYF	TGTGCCAGCAGTTTCTGGGGCCAGATCACAGATACGCAGTATTTT
.	many	15	TRBJ2-3	TRBV12-3/TRBV12-4	CASSFGGRATDTQYF	TGTGCCAGCAGTTTTGGGGGAAGGGCCACAGATACGCAGTATTTT
TRBD2	.	14	TRBJ2-1	TRBV12-3/TRBV12-4	CASSSRLAGSEQFF	TGTGCCAGCAGTTCCCGACTAGCGGGGTCTGAGCAGTTCTTC
.	few	12	TRBJ1-1	TRBV29-1	CSVGRGDTEAFF	TGCAGCGTTGGGCGGGGAGACACTGAAGCTTTCTTT
.	.	14	TRBJ2-7	TRBV6-6	CASTDEGPIYEQYF	TGTGCCAGCACCGACGAGGGCCCTATCTACGAGCAGTACTTC
TRBD2	.	16	TRBJ2-5	TRBV20-1	CSASGTSGSLGETQYF	TGCAGTGCGTCCGGGACTAGCGGGAGCCTCGGGGAGACCCAGTACTTC
.	few	15	TRBJ1-5	TRBV4-1	CASSQAGSSNQPQHF	TGCGCCAGCAGCCAAGCAGGATCGAGCAATCAGCCCCAGCATTTT
.	few	15	TRBJ2-7	TRBV5-1	CASSLASGGTYEQYF	TGCGCCAGCAGCTTGGCGTCCGGCGGGACCTACGAGCAGTACTTC